This TCR beta chain appears in the sequencing data of a study of blood T cells in healthy people across ages. Per germline, CDR1 LNHDA and CDR2 SQIVND (reference sequence). There are 14 residues in the CDR3. V trimming: 8 bases; J trimming: 8 bases; junction bases outside the gene matches: 10. Study conclusions and caveats: Higher diversity, along with more naive CD4+ cells, distinguished long-lived donors from aged donors. The study regarded diversity estimates from one million T cells as underestimates.

A second PCR, run for about 7 to 11 cycles, used a sample-barcoded 5' primer plus a J-beta primer mix. TCRdb passed the 5' RACE reads through MiXCR, listing each CDR3 protein once. In the table there are approximately 490,000 distinct CDR3 sequences, 24% of which are singletons. Concerning this clonotype: Its target is not known.

The sample was also linked to a second study, of T cells of mothers and their children. That study adds: Related mother-child pairs shared slightly more overlap than unrelated pairs, but the difference was non-significant.

The clonotype comes from a boy aged 5-17 years in good health. This sequence joins TRBV19 and TRBJ1-4; 8 nucleotides agree with TRBD1. Sequenced: blood. The CDR3 nucleotides are TGTGCCAGTGCTCCCCCAGGGGGCCGGGAAAAACTGTTTTTT. Residues: CASAPPGGREKLFF.